These 14 T cell receptor beta chains originate from one sample sequenced in a study of human T cells and chemical hapten exposure. As to time point: pre-sensitization, week 0. The treatment: therapeutic diphenylcyclopropenone sensitization with weekly scalp DPC. TCRdb re-called the RACE reads through MiXCR, storing one row per CDR3 protein. The sample shows about 180,000 distinct CDR3 sequences, under 35% of them seen only once. Specimen: whole blood, collected in connection with sensitization to the hapten diphenylcyclopropenone (DPC). These receptors were obtained from a woman aged 25 to 39 with alopecia areata. Some clones in this sample may be carry-over from other donors' samples.

DNA of the CDR3: TGTGCCATCAGTGAGTTGTCCGGAACAGATGGCTACACCTTC. It translates to CAISELSGTDGYTF. V is TRBV10-3 and J is TRBJ1-2, with no clear D. Between the trimmed V and J ends, which lost 1 base and 6 bases, there was a span of 12 bases. The CDR3 has 14 amino acids. Looked up from germline, CDR1 is ENHRY and CDR2 is SYGVKD.

This rearrangement joins TRBV5-1 to TRBJ2-7; 11 bases map to TRBD1. The CDR3 consists of 16 residues. Germline V gene sequence: CDR1 SGHRS, CDR2 YFSETQ. Trimming cost V 6 bases and J 2 bases; bases outside gene matches: 10. For the CDR3, the DNA is TGCGCCAGCAAGACCGCACCGGGACAGGGGGCCTACGAGCAGTACTTC. Protein product: CASKTAPGQGAYEQYF.

The V gene is TRBV20-1, the J gene TRBJ2-1; tentatively, D is TRBD2 (6 bases). This CDR3 is 13 amino acids long. Trimming cost V 2 bases and J 5 bases, with 10 bases left between them. CDR1 is DFQATT and CDR2 is SNEGSKA in the germline V gene (reference sequence). The CDR3 region is CSARRDSDNEQFF. CDR3 DNA: TGCAGTGCTAGAAGGGACTCTGACAATGAGCAGTTCTTC.

This clonotype was recorded many times. The chain links TRBV6-2 or TRBV6-3 to TRBJ2-1; D not resolved. V lost 6 bases to trimming and J lost 5 bases, with 8 bases between them. Germline V gene sequence: CDR1 MNHEY, CDR2 SVGEGT. There are 12 residues in the CDR3. The CDR3: CASSPTDNEQFF. In nucleotides, the CDR3 is TGTGCCAGCAGCCCCACTGACAATGAGCAGTTCTTC.

This chain links TRBV7-3 with TRBJ2-2, with D unresolved. V lost 1 base, J lost 7 bases, and 7 bases lay in between. The CDR3 runs to 13 residues. CDR1 is SGHTA, CDR2 FQGTGA, per germline. CDR3 sequence reads: CASSLKGVGELFF. DNA of the CDR3: TGTGCCAGCAGCTTAAAGGGTGTCGGGGAGCTGTTTTTT.

CDR3 sequence: CASRKGTYEQYF. Written as DNA, the CDR3 is TGTGCCAGCAGGAAGGGGACCTACGAGCAGTACTTC. This chain links TRBV7-9 with TRBJ2-7, with D tentatively TRBD1 (5 bases). V lost 6 bases and J lost 2, with 8 bases in between. Germline V gene data show CDR1 as SEHNR and CDR2 as FQNEAQ (reference sequence). The CDR3 is 12 amino acids.

This chain uses TRBV27 with TRBJ2-2; the match to TRBD2 covers 7 bases. The CDR3 spans 15 residues. Losses at the gene ends were 3 bases for V and 6 bases for J; bases not matched to a gene: 7. Per the germline V gene, CDR1 is MNHEY and CDR2 is SMNVEV (reference sequence). The CDR3 nucleotides are TGTGCCAGCAGTTTCCTGGCGGGAGTGTCCGGGGAGCTGTTTTTT. Its translation is CASSFLAGVSGELFF.

This clonotype was recorded at least ten times. The chain links TRBV14 to TRBJ2-1; D possibly corresponds to TRBD2 (6 bases). Germline assignment: CDR1 SGHDN and CDR2 FVKESK. Trimming pared 0 bases from V and 7 bases from J, leaving 16 bases between. CDR3 size: 16 residues. As DNA, the CDR3 is TGTGCCAGCAGCCAAGATTCTAGCGCCCTATGGAATGAGCAGTTCTTC. As protein: CASSQDSSALWNEQFF.

V usage is TRBV29-1 and J usage is TRBJ2-5, with unresolved D. V shed 8 bases and J shed 5 bases, with 18 bases lying between them. The length of the CDR3 is 13 residues. Germline CDR1 reads SQVTM; CDR2 reads ANQGSEA. CDR3 amino acids: CSIDSVLGETQYF. CDR3 DNA sequence: TGCAGCATAGACTCAGTCCTTGGGGAGACCCAGTACTTC.

The chain has TRBV21-1 and TRBJ2-7; whether TRBD2, the table's D call, matches the DNA was not checked. TRBV21-1 corresponds to a pseudogene. The CDR3 has 16 amino acids. CDR3 sequence: CASSKGRSCSPYEQYF. CDR3 nucleotides: TGTGCCAGCAGCAAAGGCCGCTCTTGTAGTCCCTACGAGCAGTACTTC.

The genes are TRBV9 and TRBJ1-5; perhaps TRBD1 as D (6 bases). CDR1 is SGDLS and CDR2 is YYNGEE in the germline V gene. The CDR3 extends over 13 amino acids. V was pared by 7 bases and J by 4 bases, with 12 bases between. CDR3 residues: CASARGANQPQHF. CDR3 in DNA: TGTGCCAGCGCGCGGGGGGCGAATCAGCCCCAGCATTTT.

This clonotype was recorded at least ten times. J is TRBJ2-3 and V is TRBV6-2 or TRBV6-3; D perhaps matches TRBD2 (6 bases). The germline V gene has CDR1 MNHEY and CDR2 SVGEGT. Trimming took 2 bases from V and 8 from J, leaving 14 bases between them. This CDR3 is built from 14 residues. The CDR3 protein is CASSYAAGRGTQYF. The CDR3 DNA reads as TGTGCCAGCAGTTACGCAGCGGGTCGTGGTACGCAGTATTTT.

The rearrangement uses TRBV19 and TRBJ1-5; 7 positions agree with TRBD1. The CDR3 extends over 20 amino acids. Trimming at V came to 5 bases and at J to 2 bases, leaving 21 bases not matched to a gene. Germline V gives CDR1 LNHDA, CDR2 SQIVND (reference sequence). The chain's CDR3 is CASSPLRGQPWGRGNQPQHF. CDR3 sequence (DNA): TGTGCCAGTAGTCCTCTTAGGGGACAGCCATGGGGGCGAGGCAATCAGCCCCAGCATTTT. Full variable domain (remainder filled in from reference TRBV19 and TRBJ1-5): DGGITQSPKYLFRKEGQNVTLSCEQNLNHDAMYWYRQDPGQGLRLIYYSQIVNDFQKGDIAEGYSVSREKKESFPLTVTSAQKNPTAFYLCASSPLRGQPWGRGNQPQHFGDGTRLSIL.

This clonotype was seen a handful of times. The chain couples TRBV10-3 to TRBJ2-3; D remains unclear. Trimming removed 0 bases from V and 2 bases from J, with 9 bases in between. This CDR3 has 15 amino acids. Germline CDR1 ENHRY, CDR2 SYGVKD. The CDR3 bases are TGTGCCATCAGTGAGTCGATCGGTGTCACAGATACGCAGTATTTT. This encodes CAISESIGVTDTQYF.